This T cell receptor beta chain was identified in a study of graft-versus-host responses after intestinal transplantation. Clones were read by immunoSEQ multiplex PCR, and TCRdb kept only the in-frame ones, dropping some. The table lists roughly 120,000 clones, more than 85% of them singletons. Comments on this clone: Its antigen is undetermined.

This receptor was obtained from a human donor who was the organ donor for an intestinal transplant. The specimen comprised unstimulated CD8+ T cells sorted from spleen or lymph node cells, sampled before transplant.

The CDR3 region has the DNA TGCACTACCCGGGGAGGCCTCCAAGAGACCCAGTACTTC. This sequence encodes CTTRGGLQETQYF. The chain is built from TRBV29-1 and TRBJ2-5, with D possibly matching TRBD2 (6 bases). CDR1 is SQVTM, CDR2 ANQGSEA, per germline. The CDR3 totals 13 residues.